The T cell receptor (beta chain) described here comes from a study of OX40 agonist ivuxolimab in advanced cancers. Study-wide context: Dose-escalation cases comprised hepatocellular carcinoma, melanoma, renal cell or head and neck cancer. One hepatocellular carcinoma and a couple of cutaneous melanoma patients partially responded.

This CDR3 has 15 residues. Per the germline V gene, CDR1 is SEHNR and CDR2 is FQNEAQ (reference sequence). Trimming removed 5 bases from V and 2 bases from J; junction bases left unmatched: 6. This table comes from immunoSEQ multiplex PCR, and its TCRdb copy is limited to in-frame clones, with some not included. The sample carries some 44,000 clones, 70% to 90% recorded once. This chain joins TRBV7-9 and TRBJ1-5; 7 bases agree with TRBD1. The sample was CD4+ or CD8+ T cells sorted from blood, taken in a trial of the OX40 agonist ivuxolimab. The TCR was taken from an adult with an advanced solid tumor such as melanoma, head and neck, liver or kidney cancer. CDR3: CASSPRDSGNQPQHF. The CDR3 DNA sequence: TGTGCCAGCAGCCCCCGGGACAGTGGCAATCAGCCCCAGCATTTT.